This TCR beta chain was sequenced for a study of T cell changes during pregnancy in multiple sclerosis. From germline, CDR1 is SGHAT and CDR2 FQDESV (reference sequence). Trimming took off 4 bases at V and 4 bases at J, with 16 bases between the two ends. The CDR3 is 15 residues long. The protocol was immunoSEQ multiplex PCR, while the TCRdb copy is restricted to in-frame clones and leaves out a portion. The sample has about 52,000 clones; approximately 92% are singletons. The specimen was CD4+ T cells from peripheral blood mononuclear cells, collected in the third trimester of pregnancy. The origin of this receptor is a female donor with multiple sclerosis, enrolled in a pregnancy study. The chain combines TRBV11-1 with TRBJ1-2; D is ambiguous. The CDR3 protein is CASSSREVVSYGYTF. Written as DNA, the CDR3 is TGTGCCAGCAGCTCGAGGGAGGTCGTGAGCTATGGCTACACCTTC. Filled out from reference TRBV11-1 and TRBJ1-2, the complete variable domain reads EAEVAQSPRYKITEKSQAVAFWCDPISGHATLYWYRQILGQGPELLVQFQDESVVDDSQLPKDRFSAERLKGVDSTLKIQPAELGDSAMYLCASSSREVVSYGYTFGSGTRLTVV.